This T cell receptor (beta chain) was recovered during a study of a mutant IDH1 vaccine in newly diagnosed glioma. Measured with immunoSEQ multiplex PCR; TCRdb has only the in-frame clones, and not every one. The table includes fewer than 45,000 clones, roughly 92% detected once. The time point was: baseline, week 1 (first vaccination visit). Regarding treatment: pre-vaccination baseline after standard-of-care therapy. Germline loops: CDR1 MGHDK, CDR2 SYGVNS. After removal of 8 bases from V and 1 base from J, the junction contained 5 bases not matched to a gene. The length of the CDR3 is 15 residues. The receptor was derived from a young man with glioma. This chain joins TRBV25-1 and TRBJ2-2; 9 bases map to TRBD1. The specimen was PBMCs, collected from a glioma patient treated with radiotherapy, temozolomide or both. The CDR3 sequence: CASVGQGMNTGELFF. The CDR3 DNA sequence: TGTGCCAGCGTCGGACAGGGGATGAACACCGGGGAGCTGTTTTTT.